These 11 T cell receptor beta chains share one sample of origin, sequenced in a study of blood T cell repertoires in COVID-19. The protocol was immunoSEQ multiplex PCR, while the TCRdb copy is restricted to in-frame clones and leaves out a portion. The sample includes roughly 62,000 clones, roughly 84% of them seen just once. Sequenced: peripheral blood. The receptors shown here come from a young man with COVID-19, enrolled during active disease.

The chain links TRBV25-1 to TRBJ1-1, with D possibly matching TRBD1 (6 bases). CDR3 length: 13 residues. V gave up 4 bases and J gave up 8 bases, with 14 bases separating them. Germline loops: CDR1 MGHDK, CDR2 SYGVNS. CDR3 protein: CASSAGVSREAFF. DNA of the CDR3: TGTGCCAGCAGTGCAGGGGTGTCGCGGGAAGCTTTCTTT.

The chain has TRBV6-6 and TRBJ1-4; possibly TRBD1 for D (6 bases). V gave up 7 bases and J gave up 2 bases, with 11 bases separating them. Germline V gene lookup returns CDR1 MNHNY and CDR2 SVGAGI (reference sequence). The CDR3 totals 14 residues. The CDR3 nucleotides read TGTGCCAGCAAGAGGGGGGGTACTAATGAAAAACTGTTTTTT. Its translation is CASKRGGTNEKLFF.

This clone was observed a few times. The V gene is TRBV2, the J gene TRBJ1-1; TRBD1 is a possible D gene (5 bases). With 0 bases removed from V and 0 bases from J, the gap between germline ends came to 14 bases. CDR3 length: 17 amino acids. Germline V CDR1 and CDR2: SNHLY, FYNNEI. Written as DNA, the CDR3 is TGTGCCAGCAGTGAAGCGCACGGGGGTCGGATGAACACTGAAGCTTTCTTT. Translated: CASSEAHGGRMNTEAFF.

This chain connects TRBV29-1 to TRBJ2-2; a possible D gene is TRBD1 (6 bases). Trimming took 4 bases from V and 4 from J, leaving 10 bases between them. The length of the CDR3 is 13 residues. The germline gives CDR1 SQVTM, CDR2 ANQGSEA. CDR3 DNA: TGCAGCGTTGGACAGGCAACCACCGGGGAGCTGTTTTTT. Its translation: CSVGQATTGELFF.

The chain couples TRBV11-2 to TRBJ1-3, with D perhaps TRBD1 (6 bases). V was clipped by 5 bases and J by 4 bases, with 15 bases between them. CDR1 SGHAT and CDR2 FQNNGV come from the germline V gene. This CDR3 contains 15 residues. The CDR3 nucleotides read TGTGCCAGCAGCACCCAACAGGGTTCGGGAAACACCATATATTTT. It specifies CASSTQQGSGNTIYF.

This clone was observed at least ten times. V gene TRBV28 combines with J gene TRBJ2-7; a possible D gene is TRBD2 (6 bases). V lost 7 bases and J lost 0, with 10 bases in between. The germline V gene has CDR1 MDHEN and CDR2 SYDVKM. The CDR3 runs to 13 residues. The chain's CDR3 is CASTGVNSYEQYF. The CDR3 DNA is TGTGCCAGCACGGGAGTTAACTCCTACGAGCAGTACTTC.

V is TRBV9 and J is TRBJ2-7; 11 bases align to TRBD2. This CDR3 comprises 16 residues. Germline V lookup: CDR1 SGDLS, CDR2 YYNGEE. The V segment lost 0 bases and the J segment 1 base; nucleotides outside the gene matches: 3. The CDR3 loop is CASSVGLAGLSYEQYF. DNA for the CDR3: TGTGCCAGCAGCGTAGGACTAGCGGGACTTTCCTACGAGCAGTACTTC.

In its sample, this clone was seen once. The CDR3 DNA reads TGTGCCATCAGCGCCCAAACAGGGGGGACTAATGAAAAACTGTTTTTT. Translating gives CAISAQTGGTNEKLFF. V and J are TRBV10-3 and TRBJ1-4, with 8 bases matching TRBD1. The CDR3 runs to 16 residues. J gave up 2 bases and V 6 bases, and 8 bases lay outside the gene matches. Germline CDR1 reads ENHRY; CDR2 reads SYGVKD.

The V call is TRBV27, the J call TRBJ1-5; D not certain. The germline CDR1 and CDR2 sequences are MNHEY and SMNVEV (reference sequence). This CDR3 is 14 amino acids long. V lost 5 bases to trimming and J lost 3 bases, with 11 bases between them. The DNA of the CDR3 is TGTGCCAGCAGTCCTGGACTCTCCAATCAGCCCCAGCATTTT. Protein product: CASSPGLSNQPQHF.

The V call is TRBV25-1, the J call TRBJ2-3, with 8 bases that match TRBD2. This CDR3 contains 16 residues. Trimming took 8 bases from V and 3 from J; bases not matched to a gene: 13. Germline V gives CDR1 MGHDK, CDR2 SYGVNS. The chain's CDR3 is CASGELGLEETDTQYF. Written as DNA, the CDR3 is TGTGCCAGCGGCGAACTGGGACTAGAAGAAACAGATACGCAGTATTTT.

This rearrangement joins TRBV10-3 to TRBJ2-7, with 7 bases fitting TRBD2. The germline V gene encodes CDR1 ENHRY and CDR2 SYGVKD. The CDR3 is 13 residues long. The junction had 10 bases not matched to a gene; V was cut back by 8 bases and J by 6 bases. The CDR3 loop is CAILFRERGEQYF. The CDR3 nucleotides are TGTGCCATCCTGTTCAGGGAGCGGGGCGAGCAGTACTTC.